The rows below give T cell receptor beta chains drawn from one sample of a study of cytomegalovirus exposure and HLA in healthy donors. The protocol was immunoSEQ multiplex PCR, while the TCRdb copy is restricted to in-frame clones and leaves out a portion. The data show around 200,000 clones, around nine tenths seen once. The sample was PBMCs. The receptor source for this set is a woman aged 30 to 39 in good health and CMV-seronegative. Each CDR3 is given with its conserved first and last residue. Each record gives: CDR3 length, clone size, D gene, J gene, V gene, CDR3 protein, CDR3 DNA. D genes are given only for firm matches. Size is omitted from some rows. Given values are once, few, many or a class for expanded clones.

cdr3_length: 15; clone_size: NA; d_call: NA; j_call: TRBJ2-3; v_call: TRBV5-1; cdr3_aa: CASSHWDFDTDTQYF; cdr3_nt: TGCGCCAGCAGCCACTGGGACTTCGACACAGATACGCAGTATTTT
cdr3_length: 14; clone_size: NA; d_call: NA; j_call: TRBJ2-3; v_call: TRBV5-1; cdr3_aa: CASIPDSSVGTQYF; cdr3_nt: TGCGCCAGCATACCTGACAGCTCTGTTGGTACGCAGTATTTT
cdr3_length: 15; clone_size: NA; d_call: NA; j_call: TRBJ2-7; v_call: TRBV28; cdr3_aa: CASTGGRTLSYEQYF; cdr3_nt: TGTGCCAGCACCGGGGGGCGTACGCTCTCCTACGAGCAGTACTTC
cdr3_length: 17; clone_size: NA; d_call: TRBD2; j_call: TRBJ2-7; v_call: TRBV11-2; cdr3_aa: CASSLALSSSGAGEQYF; cdr3_nt: TGTGCCAGCAGCTTAGCTCTCTCCTCTAGCGGGGCTGGGGAGCAGTACTTC
cdr3_length: 14; clone_size: NA; d_call: NA; j_call: TRBJ2-7; v_call: TRBV5-5; cdr3_aa: CASEMLGPVYEQYF; cdr3_nt: TGTGCCAGCGAAATGTTGGGGCCAGTCTACGAGCAGTACTTC
cdr3_length: 16; clone_size: NA; d_call: TRBD1; j_call: TRBJ2-2; v_call: TRBV5-1; cdr3_aa: CASSWGTGSNTGELFF; cdr3_nt: TGCGCCAGCAGCTGGGGGACAGGGTCAAACACCGGGGAGCTGTTTTTT
cdr3_length: 17; clone_size: NA; d_call: TRBD2; j_call: TRBJ2-3; v_call: TRBV4-1; cdr3_aa: CASSQEAASGGGDTQYF; cdr3_nt: TGCGCCAGCAGCCAAGAAGCGGCTAGCGGGGGGGGAGATACGCAGTATTTT
cdr3_length: 17; clone_size: NA; d_call: TRBD2; j_call: TRBJ2-7; v_call: TRBV5-1; cdr3_aa: CASSLEGLAGGDYEQYF; cdr3_nt: TGCGCCAGCAGCTTGGAGGGACTAGCGGGAGGAGACTACGAGCAGTACTTC
cdr3_length: 13; clone_size: NA; d_call: NA; j_call: TRBJ2-1; v_call: TRBV11-2; cdr3_aa: CASSSGGGNEQFF; cdr3_nt: TGTGCCAGCAGCTCGGGTGGCGGCAATGAGCAGTTCTTC
cdr3_length: 13; clone_size: NA; d_call: NA; j_call: TRBJ2-1; v_call: TRBV2; cdr3_aa: CASSEIAINEQFF; cdr3_nt: TGTGCCAGCAGTGAAATAGCAATCAATGAGCAGTTCTTC
cdr3_length: 14; clone_size: NA; d_call: NA; j_call: TRBJ1-5; v_call: TRBV19; cdr3_aa: CASRIGGSNQPQHF; cdr3_nt: TGTGCCAGTAGAATTGGGGGGAGCAATCAGCCCCAGCATTTT
cdr3_length: 15; clone_size: NA; d_call: NA; j_call: TRBJ1-3; v_call: TRBV28; cdr3_aa: CASSPLRGSGNTIYF; cdr3_nt: TGTGCCAGCAGTCCCCTGCGGGGTTCTGGAAACACCATATATTTT
cdr3_length: 15; clone_size: NA; d_call: NA; j_call: TRBJ1-1; v_call: TRBV6-6; cdr3_aa: CASSYSPEEGTEAFF; cdr3_nt: TGTGCCAGCAGTTACTCACCCGAGGAGGGGACTGAAGCTTTCTTT
cdr3_length: 11; clone_size: NA; d_call: NA; j_call: TRBJ2-5; v_call: TRBV29-1; cdr3_aa: CSVERGETQYF; cdr3_nt: TGCAGCGTTGAAAGGGGTGAGACCCAGTACTTC
cdr3_length: 16; clone_size: NA; d_call: TRBD1; j_call: TRBJ1-3; v_call: TRBV5-6; cdr3_aa: CASSLWTGRSGNTIYF; cdr3_nt: TGTGCCAGCAGCCTCTGGACAGGGCGGTCTGGAAACACCATATATTTT
cdr3_length: 12; clone_size: NA; d_call: NA; j_call: TRBJ2-7; v_call: TRBV7-9; cdr3_aa: CASSLDSHEQYF; cdr3_nt: TGTGCCAGCAGCTTGGACAGCCACGAGCAGTACTTC
cdr3_length: 15; clone_size: few; d_call: NA; j_call: TRBJ1-2; v_call: TRBV28; cdr3_aa: CASSLSEAPRGGYTF; cdr3_nt: TGTGCCAGCAGTTTATCGGAGGCCCCGCGAGGCGGCTACACCTTC
cdr3_length: 13; clone_size: NA; d_call: NA; j_call: TRBJ2-2; v_call: TRBV5-5; cdr3_aa: CATGTGSVGELFF; cdr3_nt: TGTGCCACGGGAACGGGGTCCGTGGGGGAGCTGTTTTTT
cdr3_length: 17; clone_size: NA; d_call: TRBD1; j_call: TRBJ1-1; v_call: TRBV19; cdr3_aa: CASSIAGTGWMNTEAFF; cdr3_nt: TGTGCCAGTAGTATAGCTGGGACAGGTTGGATGAACACTGAAGCTTTCTTT
cdr3_length: 15; clone_size: NA; d_call: NA; j_call: TRBJ2-2; v_call: TRBV27; cdr3_aa: CASSLSGANTGELFF; cdr3_nt: TGTGCCAGCAGTTTATCAGGGGCGAACACCGGGGAGCTGTTTTTT
cdr3_length: 16; clone_size: NA; d_call: TRBD1; j_call: TRBJ2-1; v_call: TRBV7-9; cdr3_aa: CASSPRTGGAYNEQFF; cdr3_nt: TGTGCCAGCAGCCCCCGGACAGGTGGGGCCTACAATGAGCAGTTCTTC
cdr3_length: 10; clone_size: NA; d_call: NA; j_call: TRBJ1-2; v_call: TRBV20-1; cdr3_aa: CSASYYGYTF; cdr3_nt: TGCAGTGCTAGCTACTATGGCTACACCTTC
cdr3_length: 16; clone_size: NA; d_call: NA; j_call: TRBJ2-2; v_call: TRBV7-3; cdr3_aa: CASSLSPRGGTGELFF; cdr3_nt: TGTGCCAGCAGCTTATCTCCCAGGGGAGGGACCGGGGAGCTGTTTTTT
cdr3_length: 15; clone_size: few; d_call: TRBD2; j_call: TRBJ2-1; v_call: TRBV27; cdr3_aa: CASSSGGVSYNEQFF; cdr3_nt: TGTGCCAGCAGCTCGGGGGGGGTCTCCTACAATGAGCAGTTCTTC
cdr3_length: 14; clone_size: NA; d_call: TRBD1; j_call: TRBJ2-5; v_call: TRBV6-1; cdr3_aa: CASSRDRGRETQYF; cdr3_nt: TGTGCCAGCAGTAGAGACAGGGGGCGGGAGACCCAGTACTTC
cdr3_length: 13; clone_size: NA; d_call: NA; j_call: TRBJ2-1; v_call: TRBV7-2; cdr3_aa: CASSRTVWNEQFF; cdr3_nt: TGTGCCAGCAGCAGGACAGTTTGGAATGAGCAGTTCTTC
cdr3_length: 14; clone_size: few; d_call: TRBD2; j_call: TRBJ2-7; v_call: TRBV7-3; cdr3_aa: CASSLSGRVEEQYF; cdr3_nt: TGTGCCAGCAGCCTTAGCGGGAGGGTAGAGGAGCAGTACTTC
cdr3_length: 16; clone_size: once; d_call: TRBD2; j_call: TRBJ2-7; v_call: TRBV13; cdr3_aa: CASSLKGREASYEQYF; cdr3_nt: TGTGCCAGCAGCTTAAAAGGTCGGGAGGCTTCCTACGAGCAGTACTTC
cdr3_length: 16; clone_size: once; d_call: TRBD1; j_call: TRBJ1-3; v_call: TRBV28; cdr3_aa: CASSFNRGTAGNTIYF; cdr3_nt: TGTGCCAGCAGTTTTAACAGGGGGACGGCCGGAAACACCATATATTTT
cdr3_length: 15; clone_size: once; d_call: NA; j_call: TRBJ1-1; v_call: TRBV19; cdr3_aa: CASSLDSHMNTEAFF; cdr3_nt: TGTGCCAGTAGTTTGGACAGCCACATGAACACTGAAGCTTTCTTT
cdr3_length: 14; clone_size: NA; d_call: NA; j_call: TRBJ1-4; v_call: TRBV6-1; cdr3_aa: CASSPGQRNEKLFF; cdr3_nt: TGTGCCAGCAGTCCGGGACAAAGGAATGAAAAACTGTTTTTT
cdr3_length: 15; clone_size: NA; d_call: NA; j_call: TRBJ2-7; v_call: TRBV10-3; cdr3_aa: CAISEMGLGSYEQYF; cdr3_nt: TGTGCCATCAGTGAAATGGGACTGGGATCCTACGAGCAGTACTTC
cdr3_length: 16; clone_size: NA; d_call: TRBD1; j_call: TRBJ1-1; v_call: TRBV5-1; cdr3_aa: CASSYIRTGENTEAFF; cdr3_nt: TGCGCCAGCAGCTATATCCGGACAGGGGAAAACACTGAAGCTTTCTTT
cdr3_length: 17; clone_size: NA; d_call: TRBD1; j_call: TRBJ1-2; v_call: TRBV4-2; cdr3_aa: CASSQDLRAQGQYGYTF; cdr3_nt: TGTGCCAGCAGCCAAGATCTGAGGGCGCAGGGACAGTATGGCTACACCTTC
cdr3_length: 13; clone_size: NA; d_call: TRBD1; j_call: TRBJ2-5; v_call: TRBV15; cdr3_aa: CATSIRQGETQYF; cdr3_nt: TGTGCCACCAGCATCCGACAGGGGGAGACCCAGTACTTC
cdr3_length: 14; clone_size: NA; d_call: NA; j_call: TRBJ1-5; v_call: TRBV6-6; cdr3_aa: CASTLYEGGQPQHF; cdr3_nt: TGTGCCAGCACGCTTTACGAGGGTGGCCAGCCCCAGCATTTT
cdr3_length: 15; clone_size: NA; d_call: TRBD2; j_call: TRBJ2-5; v_call: TRBV5-1; cdr3_aa: CASSLLAGGQETQYF; cdr3_nt: TGCGCCAGCAGCTTGTTGGCGGGAGGGCAAGAGACCCAGTACTTC
cdr3_length: 16; clone_size: once; d_call: TRBD2; j_call: TRBJ2-3; v_call: TRBV27; cdr3_aa: CASRNGLAGNTDTQYF; cdr3_nt: TGTGCCAGCAGGAACGGACTAGCGGGAAACACAGATACGCAGTATTTT
cdr3_length: 16; clone_size: NA; d_call: TRBD1; j_call: TRBJ2-1; v_call: TRBV7-9; cdr3_aa: CASSTRTGLVGDEQFF; cdr3_nt: TGTGCCAGCAGCACTAGGACAGGGCTTGTTGGGGATGAGCAGTTCTTC
cdr3_length: 14; clone_size: NA; d_call: NA; j_call: TRBJ2-1; v_call: TRBV21-1; cdr3_aa: CASLTRGPYNEQFF; cdr3_nt: TGTGCCAGCCTGACTAGGGGACCCTACAATGAGCAGTTCTTC
cdr3_length: 16; clone_size: NA; d_call: TRBD2; j_call: TRBJ2-1; v_call: TRBV7-3; cdr3_aa: CASSSRLAGGKNEQFF; cdr3_nt: TGTGCCAGCAGCTCCCGACTAGCGGGAGGTAAGAATGAGCAGTTCTTC
cdr3_length: 23; clone_size: NA; d_call: TRBD2; j_call: TRBJ2-3; v_call: TRBV9; cdr3_aa: CASSAAGQQGLAGGAYSTDTQYF; cdr3_nt: TGTGCCAGCAGCGCCGCGGGACAGCAAGGACTAGCGGGGGGGGCTTACAGCACAGATACGCAGTATTTT
cdr3_length: 15; clone_size: NA; d_call: TRBD1; j_call: TRBJ2-7; v_call: TRBV7-2; cdr3_aa: CASSLGLGQGYEQYF; cdr3_nt: TGTGCCAGCAGCTTAGGCCTGGGACAGGGGTACGAGCAGTACTTC
cdr3_length: 14; clone_size: NA; d_call: NA; j_call: TRBJ2-7; v_call: TRBV27; cdr3_aa: CASSSGVAIHEQYF; cdr3_nt: TGTGCCAGCAGTTCAGGGGTAGCTATCCACGAGCAGTACTTC
cdr3_length: 15; clone_size: NA; d_call: NA; j_call: TRBJ2-1; v_call: TRBV9; cdr3_aa: CASSVGFSGRREQFF; cdr3_nt: TGTGCCAGCAGCGTAGGATTTTCCGGGAGAAGAGAGCAGTTCTTC
cdr3_length: 15; clone_size: NA; d_call: NA; j_call: TRBJ2-7; v_call: TRBV6-1; cdr3_aa: CASSENPWGLYEQYF; cdr3_nt: TGTGCCAGCAGTGAAAATCCCTGGGGCCTCTACGAGCAGTACTTC
cdr3_length: 19; clone_size: NA; d_call: TRBD2; j_call: TRBJ2-1; v_call: TRBV5-1; cdr3_aa: CASSLAVPGLAKSISEQFF; cdr3_nt: TGCGCCAGCAGCTTGGCCGTACCGGGACTAGCCAAGTCAATAAGTGAGCAGTTCTTC
cdr3_length: 16; clone_size: NA; d_call: TRBD1; j_call: TRBJ2-7; v_call: TRBV5-1; cdr3_aa: CASSLDPRDSWYEQYF; cdr3_nt: TGCGCCAGCAGCTTGGATCCCCGGGACAGCTGGTACGAGCAGTACTTC
cdr3_length: 15; clone_size: once; d_call: TRBD1; j_call: TRBJ2-2; v_call: TRBV5-1; cdr3_aa: CASSIGTANTGELFF; cdr3_nt: TGCGCCAGCAGTATAGGGACAGCCAACACCGGGGAGCTGTTTTTT
cdr3_length: 11; clone_size: NA; d_call: NA; j_call: TRBJ1-1; v_call: TRBV11-1; cdr3_aa: CASSLEDEAFF; cdr3_nt: TGTGCCAGCAGCCTTGAGGATGAAGCTTTCTTT
cdr3_length: 13; clone_size: NA; d_call: NA; j_call: TRBJ2-7; v_call: TRBV4-1; cdr3_aa: CASSHRQDYEQYF; cdr3_nt: TGCGCCAGCAGCCATCGACAGGATTACGAGCAGTACTTC
cdr3_length: 15; clone_size: NA; d_call: TRBD2; j_call: TRBJ2-1; v_call: TRBV28; cdr3_aa: CASSLSSGVYNEQFF; cdr3_nt: TGTGCCAGCAGTTTGTCTAGCGGGGTTTACAATGAGCAGTTCTTC
cdr3_length: 16; clone_size: NA; d_call: TRBD1; j_call: TRBJ2-2; v_call: TRBV7-9; cdr3_aa: CSSSYPGQGLAGELFF; cdr3_nt: TGTTCCAGCAGCTACCCGGGACAGGGGCTCGCCGGGGAGCTGTTTTTT
cdr3_length: 12; clone_size: NA; d_call: NA; j_call: TRBJ2-5; v_call: TRBV5-5; cdr3_aa: CASSQMVETQYF; cdr3_nt: TGTGCCAGCAGCCAGATGGTAGAGACCCAGTACTTC
cdr3_length: 15; clone_size: NA; d_call: NA; j_call: TRBJ2-5; v_call: TRBV10-3; cdr3_aa: CAISESGQIQETQYF; cdr3_nt: TGTGCCATCAGTGAGTCAGGACAGATCCAAGAGACCCAGTACTTC